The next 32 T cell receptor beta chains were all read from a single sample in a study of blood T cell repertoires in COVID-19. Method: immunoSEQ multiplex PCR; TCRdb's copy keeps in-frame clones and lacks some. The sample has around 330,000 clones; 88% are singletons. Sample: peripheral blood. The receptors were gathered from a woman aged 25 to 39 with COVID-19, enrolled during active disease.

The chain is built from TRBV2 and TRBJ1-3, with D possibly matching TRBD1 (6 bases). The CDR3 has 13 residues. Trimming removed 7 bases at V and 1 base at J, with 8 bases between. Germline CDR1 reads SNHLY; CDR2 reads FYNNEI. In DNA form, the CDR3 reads TGTGCCAGCACAGGGGAGTCTGGAAACACCATATATTTT. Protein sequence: CASTGESGNTIYF.

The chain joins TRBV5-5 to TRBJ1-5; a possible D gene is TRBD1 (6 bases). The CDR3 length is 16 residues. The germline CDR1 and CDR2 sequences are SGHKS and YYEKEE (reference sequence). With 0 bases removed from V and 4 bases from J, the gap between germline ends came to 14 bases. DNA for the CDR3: TGTGCCAGCAGCTTGGCCGGGGCAGGGGTAAATCAGCCCCAGCATTTT. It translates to CASSLAGAGVNQPQHF. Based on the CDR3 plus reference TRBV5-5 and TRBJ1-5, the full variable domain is DAGVTQSPTHLIKTRGQQVTLRCSPISGHKSVSWYQQVLGQGPQFIFQYYEKEERGRGNFPDRFSARQFPNYSSELNVNALLLGDSALYLCASSLAGAGVNQPQHFGDGTRLSIL.

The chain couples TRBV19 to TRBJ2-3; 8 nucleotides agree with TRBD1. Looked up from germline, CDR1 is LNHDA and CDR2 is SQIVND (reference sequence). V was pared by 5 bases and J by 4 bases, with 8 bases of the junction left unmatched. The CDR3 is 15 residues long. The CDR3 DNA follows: TGTGCCAGTAGTCCGTGGACAGGGACCTCAGATACGCAGTATTTT. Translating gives CASSPWTGTSDTQYF.

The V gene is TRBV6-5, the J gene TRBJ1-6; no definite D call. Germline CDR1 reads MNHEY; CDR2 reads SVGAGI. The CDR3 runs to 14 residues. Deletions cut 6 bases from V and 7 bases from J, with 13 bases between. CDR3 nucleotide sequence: TGTGCCAGCAGCCCATCCGGGTTCAATTCACCCCTCCACTTT. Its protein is CASSPSGFNSPLHF.

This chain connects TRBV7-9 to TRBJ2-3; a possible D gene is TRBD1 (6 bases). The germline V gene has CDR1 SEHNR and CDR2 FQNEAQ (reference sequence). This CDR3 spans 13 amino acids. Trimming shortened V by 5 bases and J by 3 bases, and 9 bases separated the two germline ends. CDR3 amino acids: CASSNRETDTQYF. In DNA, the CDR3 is TGTGCCAGCAGCAACAGGGAAACAGATACGCAGTATTTT.

CDR3 nucleotides: TGTGCCAGCAGACGTAGGACAGATAGCAATCAGCCCCAGCATTTT. The encoded protein is CASRRRTDSNQPQHF. J is TRBJ1-5 and V is TRBV2; possible D gene TRBD1, 6 bases. V dropped 6 bases and J dropped 0 bases, with 12 bases sitting between them. In germline, CDR1 is SNHLY, CDR2 FYNNEI. The CDR3 is 15 residues long. Complete variable domain (other parts from reference TRBV2 and TRBJ1-5): EPEVTQTPSHQVTQMGQEVILRCVPISNHLYFYWYRQILGQKVEFLVSFYNNEISEKSEIFDDQFSVERPDGSNFTLKIRSTKLEDSAMYFCASRRRTDSNQPQHFGDGTRLSIL.

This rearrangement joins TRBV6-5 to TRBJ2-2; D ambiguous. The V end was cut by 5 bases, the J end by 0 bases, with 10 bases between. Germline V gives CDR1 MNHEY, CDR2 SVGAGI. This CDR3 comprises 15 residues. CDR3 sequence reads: CASSPFRANTGELFF. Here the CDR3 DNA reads TGTGCCAGCAGTCCCTTCCGCGCGAACACCGGGGAGCTGTTTTTT.

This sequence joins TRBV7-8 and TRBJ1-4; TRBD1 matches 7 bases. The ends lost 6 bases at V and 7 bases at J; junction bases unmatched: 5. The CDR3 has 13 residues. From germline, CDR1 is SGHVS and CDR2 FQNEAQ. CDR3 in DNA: TGTGCCAGCAGTTATACAGGGGCTGAAAAACTGTTTTTT. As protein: CASSYTGAEKLFF. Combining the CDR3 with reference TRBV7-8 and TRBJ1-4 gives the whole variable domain GAGVSQSPRYKVAKRGQDVALRCDPISGHVSLFWYQQALGQGPEFLTYFQNEAQLDKSGLPSDRFFAERPEGSVSTLKIQRTQQEDSAVYLCASSYTGAEKLFFGSGTQLSVL.

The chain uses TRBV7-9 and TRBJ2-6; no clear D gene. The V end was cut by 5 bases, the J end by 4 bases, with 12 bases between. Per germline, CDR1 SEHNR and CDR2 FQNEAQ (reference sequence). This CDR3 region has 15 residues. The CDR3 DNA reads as TGTGCCAGCAGCCCGGTCCTTTCAGGGGCCAACGTCCTGACTTTC. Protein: CASSPVLSGANVLTF. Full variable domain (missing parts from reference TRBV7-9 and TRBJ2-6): DTGVSQNPRHKITKRGQNVTFRCDPISEHNRLYWYRQTLGQGPEFLTYFQNEAQLEKSRLLSDRFSAERPKGSFSTLEIQRTEQGDSAMYLCASSPVLSGANVLTFGAGSRLTVL.

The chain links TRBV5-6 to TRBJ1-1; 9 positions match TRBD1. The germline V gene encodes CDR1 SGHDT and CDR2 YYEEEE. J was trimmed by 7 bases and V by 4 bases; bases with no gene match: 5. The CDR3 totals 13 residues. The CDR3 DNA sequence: TGTGCCAGCAGCGCGGACAGGGGTCATGAAGCTTTCTTT. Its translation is CASSADRGHEAFF. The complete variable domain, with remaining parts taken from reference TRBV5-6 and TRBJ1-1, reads DAGVTQSPTHLIKTRGQQVTLRCSPKSGHDTVSWYQQALGQGPQFIFQYYEEEERQRGNFPDRFSGHQFPNYSSELNVNALLLGDSALYLCASSADRGHEAFFGQGTRLTVV.

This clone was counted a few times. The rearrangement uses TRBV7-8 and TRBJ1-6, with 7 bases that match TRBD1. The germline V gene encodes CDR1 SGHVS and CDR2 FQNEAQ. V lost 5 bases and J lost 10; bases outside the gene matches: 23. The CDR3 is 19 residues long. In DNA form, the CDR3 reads TGTGCCAGCAGCCTACCGGGACACTCGACAGGGATACCTCAATCACCCCTCCACTTT. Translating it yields CASSLPGHSTGIPQSPLHF.

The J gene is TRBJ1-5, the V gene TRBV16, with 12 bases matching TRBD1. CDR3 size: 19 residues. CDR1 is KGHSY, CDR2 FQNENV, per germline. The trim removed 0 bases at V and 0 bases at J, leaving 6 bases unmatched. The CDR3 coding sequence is TGTGCCAGCAGCCAATCCTCGGGACAGGGGGCTGTTAGCAATCAGCCCCAGCATTTT. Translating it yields CASSQSSGQGAVSNQPQHF.

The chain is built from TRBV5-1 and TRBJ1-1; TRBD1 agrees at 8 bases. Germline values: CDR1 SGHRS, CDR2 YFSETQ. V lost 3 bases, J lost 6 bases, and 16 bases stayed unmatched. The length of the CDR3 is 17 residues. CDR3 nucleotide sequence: TGCGCCAGCAGCTCTGGACAGGGAGGAGGAGCTGGTCCTGAAGCTTTCTTT. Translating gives CASSSGQGGGAGPEAFF.

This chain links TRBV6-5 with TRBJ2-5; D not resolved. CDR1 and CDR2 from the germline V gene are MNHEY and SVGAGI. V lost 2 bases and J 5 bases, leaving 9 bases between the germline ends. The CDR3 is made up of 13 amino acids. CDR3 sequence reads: CASSYEAWETQYF. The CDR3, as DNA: TGTGCCAGCAGTTACGAGGCCTGGGAGACCCAGTACTTC.

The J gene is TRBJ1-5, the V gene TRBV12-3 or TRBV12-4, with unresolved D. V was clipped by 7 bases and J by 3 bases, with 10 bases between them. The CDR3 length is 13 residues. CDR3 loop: CASTPYLNQPQHF. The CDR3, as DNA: TGTGCCAGCACCCCCTATCTCAATCAGCCCCAGCATTTT.

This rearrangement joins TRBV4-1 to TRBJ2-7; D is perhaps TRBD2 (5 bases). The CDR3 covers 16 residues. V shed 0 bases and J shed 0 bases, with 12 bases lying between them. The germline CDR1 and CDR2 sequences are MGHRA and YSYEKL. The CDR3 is CASSQEDGLLSYEQYF. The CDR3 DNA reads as TGCGCCAGCAGCCAAGAAGATGGACTGCTCTCCTACGAGCAGTACTTC.

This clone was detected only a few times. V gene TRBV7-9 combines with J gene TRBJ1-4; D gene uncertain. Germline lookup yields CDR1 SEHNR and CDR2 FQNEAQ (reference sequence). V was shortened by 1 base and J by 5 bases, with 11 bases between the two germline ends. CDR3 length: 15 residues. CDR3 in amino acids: CASSLVAGYNEKLFF. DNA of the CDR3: TGTGCCAGCAGCTTAGTGGCAGGATACAATGAAAAACTGTTTTTT.

The CDR3: CASSLLFAGGDNEQFF. The CDR3 region has the DNA TGTGCCAGCAGCCTCCTTTTTGCGGGGGGCGACAATGAGCAGTTCTTC. V gene TRBV7-2 combines with J gene TRBJ2-1; 8 bases map to TRBD2. V lost 5 bases to trimming and J lost 5 bases; unmatched junction nucleotides: 11. The CDR3 contains 16 residues. Germline V lookup: CDR1 SGHTA, CDR2 FQGNSA.

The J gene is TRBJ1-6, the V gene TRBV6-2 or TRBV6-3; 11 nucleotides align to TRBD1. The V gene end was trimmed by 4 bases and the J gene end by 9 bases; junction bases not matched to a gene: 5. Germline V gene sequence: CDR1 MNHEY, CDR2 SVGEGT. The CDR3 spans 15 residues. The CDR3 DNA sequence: TGTGCCAGCAGTTCCCGGACAGGGGGCAGTTCACCCCTCCACTTT. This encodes CASSSRTGGSSPLHF.

CDR3 nucleotides: TGTGCCAGCAGTTCCCCGAGTCTAAATCAGCCCCAGCATTTT. It yields the protein CASSSPSLNQPQHF. This sequence joins TRBV28 and TRBJ1-5; D gene uncertain. CDR1 and CDR2 from the germline V gene are MDHEN and SYDVKM. CDR3 length equals 14 residues. Trimming took off 4 bases at V and 4 bases at J, with 11 bases between the two ends. Drawing the rest from reference TRBV28 and TRBJ1-5, the complete variable domain is DVKVTQSSRYLVKRTGEKVFLECVQDMDHENMFWYRQDPGLGLRLIYFSYDVKMKEKGDIPEGYSVSREKKERFSLILESASTNQTSMYLCASSSPSLNQPQHFGDGTRLSIL.

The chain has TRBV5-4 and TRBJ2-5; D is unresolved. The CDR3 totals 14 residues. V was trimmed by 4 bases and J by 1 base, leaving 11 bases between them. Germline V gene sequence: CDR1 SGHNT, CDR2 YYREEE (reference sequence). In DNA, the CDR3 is TGTGCCAGCAGCACAACTACAACCCAAGAGACCCAGTACTTC. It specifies CASSTTTTQETQYF.

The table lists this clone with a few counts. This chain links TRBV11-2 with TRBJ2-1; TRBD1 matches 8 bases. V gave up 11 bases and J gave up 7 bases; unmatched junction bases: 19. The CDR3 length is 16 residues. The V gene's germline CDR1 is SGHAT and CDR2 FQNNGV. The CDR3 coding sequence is TGTGCCGGACAACCGATCAGGGGGCGCGATTGGAATGAGCAGTTCTTC. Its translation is CAGQPIRGRDWNEQFF.

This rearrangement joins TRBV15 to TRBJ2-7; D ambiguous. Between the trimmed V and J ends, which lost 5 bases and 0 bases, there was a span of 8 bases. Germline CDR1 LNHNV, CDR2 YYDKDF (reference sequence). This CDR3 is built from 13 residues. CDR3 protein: CATSRSLSYEQYF. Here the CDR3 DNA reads TGTGCCACCAGCCGGTCCCTCTCCTACGAGCAGTACTTC.

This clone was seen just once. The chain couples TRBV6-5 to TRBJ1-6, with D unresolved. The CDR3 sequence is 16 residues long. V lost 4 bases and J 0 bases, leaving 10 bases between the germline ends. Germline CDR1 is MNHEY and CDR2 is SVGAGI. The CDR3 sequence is CASSFRRDSYNSPLHF. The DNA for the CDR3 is TGTGCCAGCAGTTTCCGGAGGGACTCCTATAATTCACCCCTCCACTTT.

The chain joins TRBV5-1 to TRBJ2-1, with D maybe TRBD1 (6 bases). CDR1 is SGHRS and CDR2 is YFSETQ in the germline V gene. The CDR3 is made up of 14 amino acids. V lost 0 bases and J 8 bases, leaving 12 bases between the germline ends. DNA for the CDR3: TGCGCCAGCAGCTTGGTTGCAGGGGTTGATGAGCAGTTCTTC. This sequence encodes CASSLVAGVDEQFF.

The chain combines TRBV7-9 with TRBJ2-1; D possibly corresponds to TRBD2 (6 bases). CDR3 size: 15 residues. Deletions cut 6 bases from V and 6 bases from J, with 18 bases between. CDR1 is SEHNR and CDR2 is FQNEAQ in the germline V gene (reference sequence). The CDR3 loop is CASRTGRQGLNEQFF. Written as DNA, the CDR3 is TGTGCCAGCAGAACCGGGAGACAAGGACTCAATGAGCAGTTCTTC. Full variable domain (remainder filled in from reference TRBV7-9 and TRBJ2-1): DTGVSQNPRHKITKRGQNVTFRCDPISEHNRLYWYRQTLGQGPEFLTYFQNEAQLEKSRLLSDRFSAERPKGSFSTLEIQRTEQGDSAMYLCASRTGRQGLNEQFFGPGTRLTVL.

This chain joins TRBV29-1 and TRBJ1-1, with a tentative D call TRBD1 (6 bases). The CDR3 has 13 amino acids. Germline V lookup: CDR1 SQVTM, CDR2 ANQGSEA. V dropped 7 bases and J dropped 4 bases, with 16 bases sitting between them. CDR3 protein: CSAQGISGTEAFF. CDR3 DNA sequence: TGCAGCGCCCAGGGGATTTCGGGCACTGAAGCTTTCTTT.

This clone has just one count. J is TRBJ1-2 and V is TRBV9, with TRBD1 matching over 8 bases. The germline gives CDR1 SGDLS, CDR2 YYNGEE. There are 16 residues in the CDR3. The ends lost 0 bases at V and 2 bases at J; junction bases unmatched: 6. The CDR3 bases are TGTGCCAGCAGCGTAGAGGCAGGGGGCTTGAACTATGGCTACACCTTC. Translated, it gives CASSVEAGGLNYGYTF. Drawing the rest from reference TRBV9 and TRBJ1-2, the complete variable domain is DSGVTQTPKHLITATGQRVTLRCSPRSGDLSVYWYQQSLDQGLQFLIQYYNGEERAKGNILERFSAQQFPDLHSELNLSSLELGDSALYFCASSVEAGGLNYGYTFGSGTRLTVV.

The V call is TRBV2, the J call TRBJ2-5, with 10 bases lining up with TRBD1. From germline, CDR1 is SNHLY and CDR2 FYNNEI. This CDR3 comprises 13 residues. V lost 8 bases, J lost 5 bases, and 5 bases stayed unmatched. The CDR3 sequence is CASRQGAAETQYF. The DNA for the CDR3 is TGTGCCAGCCGACAGGGGGCGGCGGAGACCCAGTACTTC.

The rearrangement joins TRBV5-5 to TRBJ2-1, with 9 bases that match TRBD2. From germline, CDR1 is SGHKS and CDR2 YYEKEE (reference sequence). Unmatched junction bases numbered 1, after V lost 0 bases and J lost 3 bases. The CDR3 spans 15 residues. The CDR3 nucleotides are TGTGCCAGCAGCTTGGGACTAGCGGACTACAATGAGCAGTTCTTC. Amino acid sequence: CASSLGLADYNEQFF.

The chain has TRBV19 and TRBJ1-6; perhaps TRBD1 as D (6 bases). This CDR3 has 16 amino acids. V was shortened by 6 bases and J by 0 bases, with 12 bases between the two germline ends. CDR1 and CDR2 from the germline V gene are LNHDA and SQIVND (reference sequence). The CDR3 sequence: CASRWDTSSYNSPLHF. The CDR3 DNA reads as TGTGCCAGTAGATGGGACACCAGCTCCTATAATTCACCCCTCCACTTT. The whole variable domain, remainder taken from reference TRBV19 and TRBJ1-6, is DGGITQSPKYLFRKEGQNVTLSCEQNLNHDAMYWYRQDPGQGLRLIYYSQIVNDFQKGDIAEGYSVSREKKESFPLTVTSAQKNPTAFYLCASRWDTSSYNSPLHFGNGTRLTVT.

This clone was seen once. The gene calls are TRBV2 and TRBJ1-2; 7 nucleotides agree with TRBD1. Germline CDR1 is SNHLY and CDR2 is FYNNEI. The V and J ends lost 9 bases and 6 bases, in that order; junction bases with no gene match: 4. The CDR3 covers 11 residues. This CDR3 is CARLTGHGYTF. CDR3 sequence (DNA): TGTGCCAGACTGACAGGGCATGGCTACACCTTC.